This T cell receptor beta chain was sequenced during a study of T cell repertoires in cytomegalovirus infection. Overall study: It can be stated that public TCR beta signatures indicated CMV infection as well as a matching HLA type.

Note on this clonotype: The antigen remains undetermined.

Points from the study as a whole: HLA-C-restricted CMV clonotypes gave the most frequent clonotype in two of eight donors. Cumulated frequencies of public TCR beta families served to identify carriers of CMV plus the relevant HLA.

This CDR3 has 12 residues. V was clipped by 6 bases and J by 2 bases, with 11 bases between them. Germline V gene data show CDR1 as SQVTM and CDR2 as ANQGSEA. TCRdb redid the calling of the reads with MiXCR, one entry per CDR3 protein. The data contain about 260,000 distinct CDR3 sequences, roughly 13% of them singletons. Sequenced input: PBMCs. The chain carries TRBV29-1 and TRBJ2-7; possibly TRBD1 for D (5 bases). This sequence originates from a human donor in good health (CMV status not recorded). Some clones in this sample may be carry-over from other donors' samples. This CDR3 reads CSVEQGPYEQYF. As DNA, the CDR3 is TGCAGCGTGGAGCAGGGTCCCTACGAGCAGTACTTC.